This T cell receptor beta chain was captured in a study of control samples from healthy donors and cancer patients. This CDR3 comprises 15 residues. The germline CDR1 and CDR2 sequences are MRHNA and SNTAGT. V shed 0 bases and J shed 6 bases, with 13 bases lying between them. Clones were read by immunoSEQ multiplex PCR, and TCRdb kept only the in-frame ones, dropping some. The sample records approximately 120,000 clones, about nine tenths being singletons. V is TRBV6-4 and J is TRBJ2-3, with D perhaps assigned TRBD1 or TRBD2 (5 bases each). The TCR was taken from a human donor in good health. The donor label of this sample is uncertain. The sample was blood. The CDR3 region is CASSDSTEGEDTQYF. Here the CDR3 DNA reads TGTGCCAGCAGTGACTCGACAGAGGGAGAGGATACGCAGTATTTT.